The present T cell receptor (beta chain) was sequenced within a study of response to subunit inactivated influenza vaccine. As regards this clonotype: Its specificity is not known.

V lost 6 bases to trimming and J lost 6 bases, with 21 bases between them. The CDR3 covers 15 residues. CDR1 is MNHEY and CDR2 is SVGEGT in the germline V gene. Overall study findings and caveats: There was a suggestion from the authors that each seasonal influenza vaccination recruits few new T cells.

A single record per CDR3 protein comes from TCRdb applying MiXCR to the RT-PCR reads. The table includes around 480,000 distinct CDR3 sequences, 11% detected once. The receptor's source is a man aged 45-65 years who received an inactivated influenza vaccine. The source material was PBMCs from blood, sampled 40 to 50 days after vaccination. The chain is built from TRBV6-2 or TRBV6-3 and TRBJ2-7, with no clear D. Written as DNA, the CDR3 is TGTGCCAGCAGCCGGTCGGGCCAGACCCCTCGCGAGCAGTACTTC. It yields the protein CASSRSGQTPREQYF.